Sequencing of this T cell receptor beta chain was carried out in a study of chemoradiotherapy in HPV16-positive cancers. Study-wide results and caveats: HPV-responsive T-cell expansion during chemoradiotherapy was linked to improved recurrence-free survival in HPV16-positive patients. HPV-specific T cells were functionally defined from only two HPV16-positive patients.

The CDR3 totals 14 residues. Germline V lookup: CDR1 LNHDA, CDR2 SQIVND (reference sequence). Trimming took off 4 bases at V and 2 bases at J, with 9 bases between the two ends. In the case of this clone: Its antigen is unidentified.

The protocol was immunoSEQ multiplex PCR, while the TCRdb copy is restricted to in-frame clones and leaves out a portion. The sample carries some 19,000 clones, approximately 87% recorded once. This clonotype originated in a human donor with HPV-associated anogenital cancer. The specimen comprised blood, sampled from a patient who underwent chemoradiotherapy. The chain uses TRBV19 and TRBJ1-5; no clear D. The CDR3 is CASSKVGGNQPQHF. CDR3 bases: TGTGCCAGTAGTAAGGTCGGAGGCAATCAGCCCCAGCATTTT.